The sequence of this TCR beta chain was determined in a study of blood T cell repertoires in COVID-19 (dated by TCRdb to about 2020). With regard to the full study: Collaborator samples came from the United States, Italy and Spain and covered acute and convalescent phases of COVID-19. A de-identified subject ID, COVID-19 status, age in years and sex were almost always included in the sample metadata. Where HLA class I and class II types were available, the types were taken from metadata supplied by the sample provider, not from assay-based typing. The repertoires were made available in a free public database intended to serve as a resource for research on the immune response to SARS-CoV-2. Samples came from the ongoing ImmuneRACE study (first 160 participants) plus 1,254 subjects from 6 global collaborators. The material from the prospective study consisted of cDNA or gDNA derived from T cells, B-cell-depleted T cells, or PBMCs. Subjects who had been exposed to COVID-19, were actively infected with it, or had recovered from it provided the deeply sampled blood TCRbeta repertoires that made up the dataset.

There are 16 amino acids in the CDR3, from cysteine to phenylalanine inclusive. This entry keeps only the CDR3 DNA: 48 bases, framed from base 1. V drops 0 bases and J drops 0 bases, leaving 9 bases in between. Taken from the germline V gene, the CDR1 and CDR2 loops are MNHEY and SVGAGI. The research as a whole found: The amount of clinical and demographic metadata varied by source and participant and was provided uncurated.

The collaborating institutions used their own protocols to collect whole blood in K2EDTA tubes. Collaborator samples were shipped for TCRbeta analysis as frozen whole blood, isolated PBMCs, or DNA extracted from either sample type. Notes on this clone: Its antigen has not been determined. Base quality data are lacking; no much larger clone is found one base away.

The immunoSEQ Assay, a bias-controlled multiplex PCR, was used to amplify TCRbeta CDR3 regions from genomic DNA. The authors' analysis ran thus. The number of nucleated cells in each sample was estimated by amplification of reference gene primers within the assay. To quantify the absolute abundance of each unique TCRbeta CDR3 rearrangement, sequence reads were collapsed and filtered. For each sample, productive Simpson clonality was calculated by taking the square root of Simpson's diversity index across productive rearrangements. The table comes from immuneACCESS by way of TCRdb, which keeps in-frame sequences with V and J called. Part of the clones is missing from these tables; in studies checked, under half for an unresolved V gene and the rest for unknown reasons. V and J calls plus clone size are reproduced from that table; the DNA served to infer D and trimming. In all, the sample holds 28,000 or so clones, and 82% of those were seen once. The biggest ten clones account for about a third of the sample.

The sequence was obtained from a human donor in a cohort sampled during active COVID-19. Sequenced: peripheral blood. Recombination connected TRBV6-5 to TRBJ2-4, with the identity of the D gene unclear. The CDR3 protein: CASSYSRSVAKNIQYF. Read as DNA, the sequence is TGTGCCAGCAGTTACTCGAGAAGCGTAGCCAAAAACATTCAGTACTTC.